This T cell receptor beta chain was sequenced in a study of radiotherapy plus CTLA-4 blockade in lung cancer. Turning to the study itself: Roughly a sixth of enrolled patients responded objectively, and roughly 31% had disease control.

In the case of this clone: What it binds is unknown.

Chemo-refractory metastatic non-small-cell lung cancer patients received focal radiation with ipilimumab CTLA-4 blockade. TCRdb's copy holds only in-frame clones and misses some; the assay was immunoSEQ multiplex PCR. The data contain roughly 42,000 clones, roughly 59% of them singletons. Regarding the study as a whole: In blood, after radiotherapy plus ipilimumab, tumor-derived TCR clones expanded.

After removal of 5 bases from V and 10 bases from J, the junction contained 8 bases not matched to a gene. The germline V gene encodes CDR1 SQVTM and CDR2 ANQGSEA. The CDR3 is 12 residues long. Sample: peripheral blood, taken from a patient treated with radiotherapy plus ipilimumab. The chain uses TRBV29-1 and TRBJ2-1, with 7 bases identical to TRBD1. The source is a human donor with non-small cell lung cancer who had a partial response to radiotherapy plus ipilimumab. This CDR3 reads CSVLLTGVEQFF. The CDR3 region has the DNA TGCAGCGTTCTCCTTACAGGGGTCGAGCAGTTCTTC.